This is a list of T cell receptor beta chains from one sample in a study of CD8 T cells in ankylosing spondylitis. From the 5' RACE reads, TCRdb called clonotypes with MiXCR, one entry per CDR3 protein. In the table there are 450,000 to 550,000 distinct CDR3 sequences, approximately 5% of which are singletons. Sequencing was carried out using blood, either unsorted or a sorted T cell fraction (not recorded which). These receptors originate from a male donor with ankylosing spondylitis. CDR3s include the opening cysteine and the closing phenylalanine or tryptophan. The D gene is left open where the match is weak. Not every row has a clone size; where given, it reads once, few, many or a size class.

TRBJ2-7 | many | TRBV4-3 | TRBD2 | CASSQGSSGLSYEQYF | TGCGCCAGCAGCCAAGGGTCTAGCGGGCTCTCCTACGAGCAGTACTTC
TRBJ2-3 | many | TRBV7-2 | NA | CASRTGGDTQYF | TGTGCCAGCAGAACCGGAGGAGATACGCAGTATTTT
TRBJ2-4 | many | TRBV9 | TRBD1 | CASSDLGGRGIQYF | TGTGCCAGCAGCGACCTAGGGGGCAGGGGCATTCAGTACTTC
TRBJ1-1 | many | TRBV7-9 | NA | CASSFGRDEAFF | TGTGCCAGCAGCTTTGGGAGGGATGAAGCTTTCTTT
TRBJ2-7 | few | TRBV7-6 | NA | CASSLVQGGIGEQYF | TGTGCCAGCAGCTTAGTTCAGGGGGGGATCGGGGAGCAGTACTTC
TRBJ2-1 | many | TRBV5-1 | NA | CASSFWDSLSEEQFF | TGCGCCAGCAGCTTTTGGGACTCGCTATCGGAGGAGCAGTTCTTC
TRBJ2-7 | many | TRBV7-2 | NA | CASSLRGALDEQYF | TGTGCCAGCAGTCTGAGGGGGGCCTTGGACGAGCAGTACTTC
TRBJ2-5 | NA | TRBV28 | NA | CASSFRQFDETQYF | TGTGCCAGCAGTTTTCGTCAGTTCGACGAGACCCAGTACTTC
TRBJ2-5 | many | TRBV20-1 | NA | CSARDRLVRETQYF | TGCAGTGCTAGAGATCGGTTAGTACGAGAGACCCAGTACTTC
TRBJ1-2 | many | TRBV7-9 | TRBD1 | CASSPDRGYYGYTF | TGTGCCAGCAGCCCGGACAGGGGATACTATGGCTACACCTTC
TRBJ2-7 | many | TRBV7-2 | NA | CASSLIRTSYEQYF | TGTGCCAGCAGCTTAATCCGGACATCCTACGAGCAGTACTTC
TRBJ2-5 | many | TRBV20-1 | NA | CSARDPGPETQYF | TGCAGTGCTAGAGATCCCGGGCCGGAGACCCAGTACTTC
TRBJ1-4 | many | TRBV7-2 | NA | CASSFPRTTNEKLFF | TGTGCCAGCAGCTTTCCCCGAACAACTAATGAAAAACTGTTTTTT
TRBJ2-3 | few | TRBV12-5 | NA | CASGLGTSTDTQYF | TGTGCTAGTGGTTTGGGGACAAGCACAGATACGCAGTATTTT
TRBJ1-1 | many | TRBV20-1 | NA | CRVESQGSPATEAFF | TGCAGGGTCGAATCGCAGGGATCCCCAGCCACTGAAGCTTTCTTT
TRBJ1-5 | many | TRBV28 | TRBD1 | CASGTGIGQPQHF | TGTGCCAGCGGGACAGGGATCGGCCAGCCCCAGCATTTT
TRBJ2-3 | many | TRBV6-1 | NA | CASSPPTASHSTDTQYF | TGTGCCAGCAGTCCCCCAACTGCTAGCCACAGCACAGATACGCAGTATTTT
TRBJ1-2 | NA | TRBV20-1 | TRBD1 | CSAPRFQGQGARGYTF | TGCAGTGCCCCACGATTCCAGGGACAGGGGGCGCGGGGCTACACCTTC
TRBJ2-5 | few | TRBV20-1 | NA | CSVPLSDQAIRETQYF | TGCAGTGTACCTCTCTCGGACCAGGCCATTAGGGAGACCCAGTACTTC
TRBJ2-7 | few | TRBV29-1 | TRBD1 | CSVLFSDRGIRRYEQYF | TGCAGCGTTTTATTTTCCGACAGGGGGATCAGAAGATACGAGCAGTACTTC